This TCR beta chain was sequenced for a study of shared clonotypes between healthy human individuals. Germline V gene sequence: CDR1 LNHDA, CDR2 SQIVND (reference sequence). The CDR3 is made up of 13 amino acids. V was clipped by 9 bases and J by 3 bases; unmatched bases: 6. Using immunoSEQ multiplex PCR, the repertoire was profiled, and TCRdb retains in-frame clones only, with some absent. Of about 1.9 million clones listed, about 94% are singletons. CD8 cells classed as naive were CD45RO-negative and positively selected for CCR7, excluding terminally differentiated effector memory CD45RA+ cells. This clonotype was sampled from a man aged 18 to 35 in good health. Some clones in this sample may be carry-over from other donors' samples. Sequenced: naive CD8+ T cells from PBMCs. The rearrangement links TRBV19 to TRBJ2-3; TRBD2 aligns across 7 bases. Here the CDR3 DNA reads TGTGCCAGCGGGCGGCGGGAGACAGATACGCAGTATTTT. This sequence encodes CASGRRETDTQYF.